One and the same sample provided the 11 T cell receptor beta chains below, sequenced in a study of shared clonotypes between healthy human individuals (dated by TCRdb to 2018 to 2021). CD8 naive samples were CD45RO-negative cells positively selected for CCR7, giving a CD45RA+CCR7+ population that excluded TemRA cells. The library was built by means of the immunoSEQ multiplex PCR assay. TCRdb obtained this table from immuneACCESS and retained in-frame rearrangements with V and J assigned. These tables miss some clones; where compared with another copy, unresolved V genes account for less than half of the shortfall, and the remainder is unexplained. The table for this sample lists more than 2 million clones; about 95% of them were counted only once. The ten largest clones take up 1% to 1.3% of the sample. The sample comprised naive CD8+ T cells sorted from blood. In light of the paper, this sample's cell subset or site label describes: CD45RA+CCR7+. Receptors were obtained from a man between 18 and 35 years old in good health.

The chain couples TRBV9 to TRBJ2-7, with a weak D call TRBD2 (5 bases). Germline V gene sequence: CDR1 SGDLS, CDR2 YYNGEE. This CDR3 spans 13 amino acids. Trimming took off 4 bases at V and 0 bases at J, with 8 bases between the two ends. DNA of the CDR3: TGTGCCAGCAGCCTCGAGGGCTCCTACGAGCAGTACTTC. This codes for CASSLEGSYEQYF.

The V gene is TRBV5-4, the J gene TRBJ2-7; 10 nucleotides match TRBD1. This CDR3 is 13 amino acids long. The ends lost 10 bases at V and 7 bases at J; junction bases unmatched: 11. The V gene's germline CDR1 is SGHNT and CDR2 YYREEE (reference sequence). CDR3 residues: CAASPGQGREQYF. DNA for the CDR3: TGTGCCGCCTCGCCGGGACAGGGGCGGGAGCAGTACTTC.

The CDR3 loop is CASTQYDTGPYGYTF. The DNA of the CDR3 is TGTGCCAGCACCCAATACGATACGGGCCCCTATGGCTACACCTTC. J is TRBJ1-2 and V is TRBV28; D gene unclear. CDR3 length: 15 amino acids. V lost 7 bases, J lost 4 bases, and 19 bases lay in between. The germline CDR1 and CDR2 sequences are MDHEN and SYDVKM.

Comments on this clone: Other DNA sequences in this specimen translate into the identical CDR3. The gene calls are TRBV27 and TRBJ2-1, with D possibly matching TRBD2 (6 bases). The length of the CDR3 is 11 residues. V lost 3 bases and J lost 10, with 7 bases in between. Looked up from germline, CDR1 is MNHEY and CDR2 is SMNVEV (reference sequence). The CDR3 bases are TGTGCCAGCAGTTTTGGAGGGGAGCAGTTCTTC. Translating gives CASSFGGEQFF.

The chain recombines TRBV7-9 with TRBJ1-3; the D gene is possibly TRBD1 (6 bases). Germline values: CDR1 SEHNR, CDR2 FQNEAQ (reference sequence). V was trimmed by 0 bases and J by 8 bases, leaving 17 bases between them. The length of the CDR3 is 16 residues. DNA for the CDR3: TGTGCCAGCAGCTTAGCGCACAGGGTGTGGGGAGACACCATATATTTT. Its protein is CASSLAHRVWGDTIYF.

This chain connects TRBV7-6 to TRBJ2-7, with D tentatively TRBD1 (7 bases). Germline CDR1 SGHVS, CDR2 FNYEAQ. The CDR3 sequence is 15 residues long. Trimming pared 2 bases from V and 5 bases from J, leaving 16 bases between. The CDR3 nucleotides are TGTGCCAGCAGCTTAATCCCAGGGGGGCTCGACGAGCAGTACTTC. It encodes CASSLIPGGLDEQYF.

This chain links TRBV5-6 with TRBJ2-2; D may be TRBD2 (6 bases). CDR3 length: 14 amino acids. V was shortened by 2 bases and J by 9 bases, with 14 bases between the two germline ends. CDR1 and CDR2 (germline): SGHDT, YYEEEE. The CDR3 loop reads CASSFGRGDRELFF. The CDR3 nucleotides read TGTGCCAGCAGCTTCGGGCGGGGAGACCGGGAGCTGTTTTTT.

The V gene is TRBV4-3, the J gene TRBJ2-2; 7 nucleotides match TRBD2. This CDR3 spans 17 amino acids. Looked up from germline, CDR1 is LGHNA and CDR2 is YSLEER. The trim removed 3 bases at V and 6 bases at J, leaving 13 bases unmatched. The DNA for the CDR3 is TGCGCCAGCAGCCAGGCTATTTTCGGGACTATGTCCGGGGAGCTGTTTTTT. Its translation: CASSQAIFGTMSGELFF.

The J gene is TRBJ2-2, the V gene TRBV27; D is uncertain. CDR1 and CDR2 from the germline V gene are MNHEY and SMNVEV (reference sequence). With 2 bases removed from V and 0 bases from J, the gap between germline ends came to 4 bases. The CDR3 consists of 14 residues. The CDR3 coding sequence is TGTGCCAGCAGTTTAATGACGAACACCGGGGAGCTGTTTTTT. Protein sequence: CASSLMTNTGELFF.

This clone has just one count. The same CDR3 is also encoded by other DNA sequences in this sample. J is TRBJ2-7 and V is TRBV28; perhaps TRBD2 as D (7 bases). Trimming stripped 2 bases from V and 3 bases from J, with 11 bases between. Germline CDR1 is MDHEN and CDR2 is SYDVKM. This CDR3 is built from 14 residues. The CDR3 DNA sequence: TGTGCCAGCAGTTTAGCGGGGGCTAGCTACGAGCAGTACTTC. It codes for CASSLAGASYEQYF.

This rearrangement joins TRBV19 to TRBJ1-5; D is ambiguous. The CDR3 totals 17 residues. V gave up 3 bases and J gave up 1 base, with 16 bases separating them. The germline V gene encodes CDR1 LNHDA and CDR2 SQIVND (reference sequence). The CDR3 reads CASSMEGSQASNQPQHF. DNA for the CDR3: TGTGCCAGTAGTATGGAGGGAAGTCAGGCCAGCAATCAGCCCCAGCATTTT. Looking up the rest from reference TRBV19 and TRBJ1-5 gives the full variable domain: DGGITQSPKYLFRKEGQNVTLSCEQNLNHDAMYWYRQDPGQGLRLIYYSQIVNDFQKGDIAEGYSVSREKKESFPLTVTSAQKNPTAFYLCASSMEGSQASNQPQHFGDGTRLSIL.